This passage covers 8 T cell receptor beta chains from one sample sequenced in a study of cytomegalovirus exposure and HLA in healthy donors. The PCR contained 60 Vbeta and 13 Jbeta primers. Data came from immunoSEQ multiplex PCR; TCRdb stores just in-frame clones and leaves some out. The repertoire holds approximately 200,000 clones, with just under 80% as singletons. Sample: PBMCs. These receptors originate from a woman aged 30 to 39 in good health and CMV-seropositive.

The V and J genes are TRBV19 and TRBJ1-5; 7 bases are a match to TRBD1. Trimming removed 9 bases from V and 3 bases from J; junction bases left unmatched: 8. Germline V gene lookup returns CDR1 LNHDA and CDR2 SQIVND (reference sequence). The CDR3 has 14 amino acids. The CDR3 loop reads CASTDRVINQPQHF. DNA of the CDR3: TGTGCCAGCACCGACAGGGTGATCAATCAGCCCCAGCATTTT.

V is TRBV11-2 and J is TRBJ1-5; D gene ambiguous. The V gene lost 3 bases and the J gene lost 3 bases, with 12 bases spanning the gap. Germline assignment: CDR1 SGHAT and CDR2 FQNNGV. The CDR3 has 15 amino acids. The CDR3 loop reads CASSLSNMNNQPQHF. DNA for the CDR3: TGTGCCAGCAGCTTGAGCAATATGAACAATCAGCCCCAGCATTTT.

The genes are TRBV6-5 and TRBJ2-5; possible D gene TRBD1, 6 bases. The last part of the DNA fits TRBJ2-7 better; the J call may be wrong. The CDR3 is made up of 13 amino acids. The germline V gene has CDR1 MNHEY and CDR2 SVGAGI. For the CDR3, the DNA is TGTGCCACACAGGGCGCGATTGCGTCCGAGCAGTACTTC. Protein sequence: CATQGAIASEQYF.

The gene calls are TRBV18 and TRBJ1-2; no clear D gene. Germline CDR1 is KGHSH and CDR2 is LQKENI. Trimming stripped 0 bases from V and 8 bases from J, with 4 bases between. The CDR3 has 11 amino acids. CDR3 region: CASSPPPGYTF. CDR3 sequence (DNA): TGTGCCAGCTCACCACCCCCAGGCTACACCTTC.

The chain couples TRBV2 to TRBJ2-5; TRBD1 might be the D (6 bases). The CDR3 extends over 14 amino acids. Germline CDR1 and CDR2: SNHLY and FYNNEI. Trimming took off 6 bases at V and 1 base at J, with 12 bases between the two ends. The DNA of the CDR3 is TGTGCCAGCAGCCGGAGGACAGCCCAAGAGACCCAGTACTTC. It yields the protein CASSRRTAQETQYF.

This clone was seen only once. The V gene is TRBV2, the J gene TRBJ2-7; D is perhaps TRBD1 (6 bases). The CDR3 covers 14 residues. Trimming stripped 5 bases from V and 4 bases from J, with 15 bases between. Per germline, CDR1 SNHLY and CDR2 FYNNEI. The CDR3 region has the DNA TGTGCCAGCAGTCCCGGGACACCCTCTTACGAGCAGTACTTC. It encodes CASSPGTPSYEQYF.

This clone turned up a few times. The chain recombines TRBV7-9 with TRBJ2-3; TRBD2 matches at 10 bases. Germline V gene data show CDR1 as SEHNR and CDR2 as FQNEAQ (reference sequence). V trimming: 4 bases; J trimming: 2 bases; junction bases outside the gene matches: 6. The CDR3 is made up of 16 amino acids. As DNA, the CDR3 is TGTGCCAGCAGCTCTAGAGCGGGGGGGCCCACAGATACGCAGTATTTT. Translation: CASSSRAGGPTDTQYF.

This clone was seen a handful of times. As DNA, the CDR3 is TGTGCCACCCGACGGACTAGCGGGGACTACAATGAGCAGTTCTTC. As protein: CATRRTSGDYNEQFF. This chain links TRBV15 with TRBJ2-1, with 12 bases matching TRBD2. Germline V gene sequence: CDR1 LNHNV, CDR2 YYDKDF (reference sequence). The CDR3 extends over 15 amino acids. V was clipped by 8 bases and J by 3 bases; unmatched bases: 5.